The rows below give T cell receptor beta chains drawn from one sample of a study of blood T cell repertoires in COVID-19. Sequencing used immunoSEQ multiplex PCR; TCRdb keeps in-frame clones, though not all of them. The sample contains about 220,000 clones, around 83% of which appear only once. The sequenced sample was peripheral blood. The receptors come from a man over 45 with active or convalescent COVID-19. Each CDR3 is given with its conserved first and last residue. A D gene is named only where the DNA matches it firmly. A row's size may be missing; if present it is once, few, many or a size class.

clone_size: -; d_call: TRBD1; v_call: TRBV28; j_call: TRBJ2-7; cdr3_aa: CASSSTGTSYEQYF; cdr3_nt: TGTGCCAGCAGCTCGACAGGGACCTCCTACGAGCAGTACTTC
clone_size: -; d_call: -; v_call: TRBV28; j_call: TRBJ2-2; cdr3_aa: CASSSPRRNTGELFF; cdr3_nt: TGTGCCAGCAGTTCCCCGAGGCGCAACACCGGGGAGCTGTTTTTT
clone_size: -; d_call: TRBD2; v_call: TRBV7-3; j_call: TRBJ2-1; cdr3_aa: CASSRTSGRYNEQFF; cdr3_nt: TGTGCCAGCAGTCGGACTAGCGGGAGATACAATGAGCAGTTCTTC
clone_size: -; d_call: -; v_call: TRBV15; j_call: TRBJ2-1; cdr3_aa: CATSRDPLGERRYNEQFF; cdr3_nt: TGTGCCACCAGCAGAGATCCCCTTGGGGAGCGGAGATACAATGAGCAGTTCTTC
clone_size: -; d_call: -; v_call: TRBV5-1; j_call: TRBJ2-5; cdr3_aa: CASSFTGFQETQYF; cdr3_nt: TGCGCCAGCAGCTTCACAGGGTTCCAAGAGACCCAGTACTTC
clone_size: once; d_call: -; v_call: TRBV29-1; j_call: TRBJ2-4; cdr3_aa: CSVAQGLAKNIQYF; cdr3_nt: TGCAGCGTGGCTCAAGGACTAGCCAAAAACATTCAGTACTTC
clone_size: once; d_call: -; v_call: TRBV5-3; j_call: TRBJ2-3; cdr3_aa: CARSPQDSPSTDTQYF; cdr3_nt: TGTGCCAGAAGCCCCCAAGACAGCCCGAGCACAGATACGCAGTATTTT
clone_size: -; d_call: -; v_call: TRBV2; j_call: TRBJ1-3; cdr3_aa: CASRTSGAGNTIYF; cdr3_nt: TGTGCCAGCAGGACCTCAGGGGCTGGAAACACCATATATTTT
clone_size: -; d_call: -; v_call: TRBV6-2/TRBV6-3; j_call: TRBJ1-2; cdr3_aa: CASSYSPIDSLGYTF; cdr3_nt: TGTGCCAGCAGTTACTCGCCCATCGACAGCCTGGGCTACACCTTC
clone_size: -; d_call: TRBD2; v_call: TRBV7-9; j_call: TRBJ2-1; cdr3_aa: CASSLGTSGALSYNEQFF; cdr3_nt: TGTGCCAGCAGCTTAGGGACTAGCGGGGCCCTCTCCTACAATGAGCAGTTCTTC
clone_size: -; d_call: TRBD1; v_call: TRBV2; j_call: TRBJ2-3; cdr3_aa: CASGTERTDTQYF; cdr3_nt: TGTGCCAGCGGGACAGAGCGCACAGATACGCAGTATTTT
clone_size: -; d_call: -; v_call: TRBV28; j_call: TRBJ1-4; cdr3_aa: CASSLVVGGSNEKLFF; cdr3_nt: TGTGCCAGCAGCTTGGTTGTGGGGGGTTCGAATGAAAAACTGTTTTTT
clone_size: -; d_call: TRBD1; v_call: TRBV5-6; j_call: TRBJ2-7; cdr3_aa: CASSSRTGIGAEQYF; cdr3_nt: TGTGCCAGCAGCTCCCGGACAGGGATCGGCGCCGAGCAGTACTTC